This T cell receptor beta chain was profiled in a study of CD8+ T cells in alopecia areata. Trimming took 5 bases from V and 5 from J; bases not matched to a gene: 7. Looked up from germline, CDR1 is SGHDN and CDR2 is FVKESK. This CDR3 comprises 15 residues. TCR sequencing used cDNA made by reverse transcription of extracted RNA. TCRdb's table, derived via immunoSEQ multiplex PCR, lists solely in-frame clones and lacks some. The sample gives 150,000 to 200,000 clones, around 50% of which show up once; 14% to 15% is in the top ten. The material was CD4+ T cells sorted from blood, obtained at week 0. The rearrangement uses TRBV14 and TRBJ2-3, with 10 bases matching TRBD1. This TCR was recovered from a human donor with alopecia areata. CDR3 loop: CASSARQGAGDTQYF. CDR3 bases: TGTGCCAGCAGCGCTCGACAGGGGGCGGGAGATACGCAGTATTTT. Full variable domain (remainder filled in from reference TRBV14 and TRBJ2-3): EAGVTQFPSHSVIEKGQTVTLRCDPISGHDNLYWYRRVMGKEIKFLLHFVKESKQDESGMPNNRFLAERTGGTYSTLKVQPAELEDSGVYFCASSARQGAGDTQYFGPGTRLTVL.